This T cell receptor beta chain was profiled in a study of blood T cell repertoires in COVID-19. Study-level information: The United States, Italy and Spain were the sources of the acute and convalescent COVID-19 samples. T cells, B-cell-depleted T cells, or PBMCs supplied cDNA or gDNA.

The CDR3 covers 14 residues. The germline V gene has CDR1 MNHEY and CDR2 SMNVEV (reference sequence). V gave up 5 bases and J gave up 4 bases; unmatched junction bases: 6. In the authors' workflow: Amplification of reference gene primers provided the estimated nucleated cell counts. Data came from immunoSEQ multiplex PCR; TCRdb stores just in-frame clones and leaves some out. Clonal size and the V and J genes are those of that table, whereas D and trimming came from the DNA. The sample includes about 130,000 clones, around four fifths of them seen just once. This clone appeared a single time. The sequenced material came from peripheral blood. The origin of this receptor is a middle-aged man with active or convalescent COVID-19. The chain recombines TRBV27 with TRBJ1-2, with 8 bases lining up with TRBD1. The CDR3 DNA reads TGTGCCAGCAGTCCAGGGGGCGAGGGCTATGGCTACACCTTC. This gives the protein CASSPGGEGYGYTF.